These T cell receptor beta chains were read from a single sample in a study of vaccination effects on CD4 cells after COVID-19. Which antigens these TCRs recognize remains unknown. TCRdb's copy holds only in-frame clones and misses some; the assay was immunoSEQ multiplex PCR. The repertoire holds under 80,000 clones, with 55% to 85% as singletons. The sequencing used CD4+ T cells from PBMCs cultured with HCoV-229E spike peptides, collected after COVID-19 vaccination. Source of these receptors: a human donor who received a COVID-19 vaccine. CDR3s include the opening cysteine and the closing phenylalanine or tryptophan. Fields, in order: CDR3 protein, CDR3 DNA, clone size, D gene, V gene, J gene. D genes are given only for firm matches. Clone size is given for some rows only: seen once, a few or many times, or a class if the clone is expanded.

CDR3: CASSPRTNTGELFF
DNA: TGTGCCAGCTCACCACGCACCAACACCGGGGAGCTGTTTTTT
size: NA
D: NA
V: TRBV18
J: TRBJ2-2

CDR3: CASSGRKNTEAFF
DNA: TGTGCCAGCAGCGGGAGAAAGAACACTGAAGCTTTCTTT
size: NA
D: NA
V: TRBV13
J: TRBJ1-1

CDR3: CASSFGPNTEAFF
DNA: TGTGCCAGCAGCTTTGGTCCCAACACTGAAGCTTTCTTT
size: NA
D: NA
V: TRBV11-2
J: TRBJ1-1

CDR3: CASSLDRASIGDTQYF
DNA: TGCGCCAGCAGCTTAGACCGGGCCTCAATTGGAGATACGCAGTATTTT
size: NA
D: NA
V: TRBV5-1
J: TRBJ2-3

CDR3: CASSTRTGINEKLFF
DNA: TGTGCCAGCAGTACGAGGACAGGGATTAATGAAAAACTGTTTTTT
size: NA
D: TRBD1
V: TRBV28
J: TRBJ1-4

CDR3: CASRKEYRTDTQYF
DNA: TGCGCCAGCAGGAAAGAGTACAGGACAGATACGCAGTATTTT
size: NA
D: NA
V: TRBV5-1
J: TRBJ2-3

CDR3: CASSLAGQVSGNTIYF
DNA: TGCGCCAGCAGCTTGGCGGGACAGGTCTCTGGAAACACCATATATTTT
size: NA
D: TRBD1
V: TRBV5-1
J: TRBJ1-3

CDR3: CAISPTGGSSQPQHF
DNA: TGTGCCATCAGTCCCACGGGGGGGTCGAGTCAGCCCCAGCATTTT
size: NA
D: NA
V: TRBV10-3
J: TRBJ1-5

CDR3: CASSESDRVAGYTF
DNA: TGTGCCAGCAGTGAGTCTGACAGGGTGGCCGGCTACACCTTC
size: few
D: TRBD1
V: TRBV6-6
J: TRBJ1-2

CDR3: CASSLEGVSSYNEQFF
DNA: TGCGCCAGCAGCTTGGAGGGTGTGAGCTCCTACAATGAGCAGTTCTTC
size: once
D: NA
V: TRBV5-1
J: TRBJ2-1

CDR3: CASSQDSAGKNSPLHF
DNA: TGCGCCAGCAGCCAAGATTCGGCAGGGAAGAATTCACCCCTCCACTTT
size: few
D: NA
V: TRBV4-1
J: TRBJ1-6

CDR3: CASSTGDRLNTEAFF
DNA: TGTGCCAGCAGCACGGGGGACAGGCTGAACACTGAAGCTTTCTTT
size: NA
D: TRBD1
V: TRBV7-8
J: TRBJ1-1

CDR3: CASSVGTGFVFSYNEQFF
DNA: TGTGCCAGCAGTGTCGGGACAGGCTTTGTCTTTTCCTACAATGAGCAGTTCTTC
size: NA
D: TRBD1
V: TRBV6-1
J: TRBJ2-1

CDR3: CASSVSPDTQYF
DNA: TGTGCCAGCAGCGTTAGTCCGGATACGCAGTATTTT
size: NA
D: NA
V: TRBV7-3
J: TRBJ2-3

CDR3: CSARARGYTF
DNA: TGCAGTGCTAGAGCCCGGGGCTACACCTTC
size: NA
D: NA
V: TRBV20-1
J: TRBJ1-2

CDR3: CASSQFNGPDNEQFF
DNA: TGTGCCAGCAGCCAATTTAATGGGCCCGACAATGAGCAGTTCTTC
size: few
D: NA
V: TRBV3-1/TRBV3-2
J: TRBJ2-1

CDR3: CASSSRDPPHGYTF
DNA: TGTGCCAGCTCGAGCCGGGACCCACCTCATGGCTACACCTTC
size: few
D: NA
V: TRBV18
J: TRBJ1-2

CDR3: CASSLQGAGYGYTF
DNA: TGTGCCAGCAGTTTACAGGGGGCAGGCTATGGCTACACCTTC
size: NA
D: TRBD1
V: TRBV27
J: TRBJ1-2

CDR3: CASSYVARNEQFF
DNA: TGTGCCAGCAGTTACGTGGCGCGCAATGAGCAGTTCTTC
size: NA
D: NA
V: TRBV6-6
J: TRBJ2-1

CDR3: CASIQLGGTGNYGYTF
DNA: TGTGCCAGCATTCAACTCGGGGGGACAGGGAACTATGGCTACACCTTC
size: NA
D: TRBD1
V: TRBV27
J: TRBJ1-2

CDR3: CASTPMGRASGSTDTQYF
DNA: TGTGCCAGCACTCCCATGGGGAGGGCTAGCGGGAGCACAGATACGCAGTATTTT
size: NA
D: TRBD2
V: TRBV2
J: TRBJ2-3

CDR3: CASSFIQDHNTGELFF
DNA: TGTGCCAGCAGCTTCATCCAAGACCACAACACCGGGGAGCTGTTTTTT
size: NA
D: NA
V: TRBV11-2
J: TRBJ2-2

CDR3: CASSPLWAGGIDTQYF
DNA: TGTGCCAGCAGCCCCCTGTGGGCGGGGGGAATAGATACGCAGTATTTT
size: NA
D: TRBD2
V: TRBV9
J: TRBJ2-3

CDR3: CASRGQGAGYGYTF
DNA: TGTGCCAGTAGGGGACAGGGGGCTGGCTATGGCTACACCTTC
size: NA
D: TRBD1
V: TRBV3-1/TRBV3-2
J: TRBJ1-2

CDR3: CASSMGTGQPQHF
DNA: TGTGCCAGTAGTATGGGGACAGGGCAGCCCCAGCATTTT
size: few
D: TRBD1
V: TRBV19
J: TRBJ1-5

CDR3: CASSQIKTRQETQYF
DNA: TGTGCCAGCAGCCAGATAAAGACTAGACAAGAGACCCAGTACTTC
size: NA
D: NA
V: TRBV14
J: TRBJ2-5

CDR3: CASSQEQGNQPQHF
DNA: TGCGCCAGCAGCCAAGAACAGGGGAATCAGCCCCAGCATTTT
size: few
D: TRBD1
V: TRBV4-3
J: TRBJ1-5

CDR3: CASATLTGGVRSPLHF
DNA: TGTGCCAGTGCCACCTTGACAGGGGGCGTTCGTTCACCCCTCCACTTT
size: NA
D: TRBD1
V: TRBV9
J: TRBJ1-6

CDR3: CAWSVQRDQPQHF
DNA: TGTGCCTGGAGTGTCCAGAGAGATCAGCCCCAGCATTTT
size: NA
D: NA
V: TRBV30
J: TRBJ1-5

CDR3: CASSFLAGIQETQYF
DNA: TGCGCCAGCAGCTTCTTAGCGGGGATACAAGAGACCCAGTACTTC
size: NA
D: TRBD2
V: TRBV5-1
J: TRBJ2-5

CDR3: CASSLDRGRGNIQYF
DNA: TGTGCCAGCAGCCTCGACAGGGGGCGGGGAAACATTCAGTACTTC
size: few
D: TRBD1
V: TRBV28
J: TRBJ2-4

CDR3: CASRDGRSSYNEQFF
DNA: TGTGCCAGCAGAGACGGGAGAAGCTCCTACAATGAGCAGTTCTTC
size: NA
D: NA
V: TRBV2
J: TRBJ2-1

CDR3: CASSPGTGSTDTQYF
DNA: TGTGCCAGCTCACCCGGGACGGGGAGCACAGATACGCAGTATTTT
size: NA
D: NA
V: TRBV18
J: TRBJ2-3

CDR3: CASSPLSNTQETQYF
DNA: TGTGCCAGCTCACCCCTAAGCAATACTCAAGAGACCCAGTACTTC
size: NA
D: NA
V: TRBV18
J: TRBJ2-5

CDR3: CASSPRQGADGNTIYF
DNA: TGTGCCAGCAGTCCCAGACAGGGGGCGGACGGAAACACCATATATTTT
size: NA
D: TRBD1
V: TRBV6-6
J: TRBJ1-3

CDR3: CASSILAGGTDTQYF
DNA: TGTGCCAGTAGTATTCTAGCGGGGGGCACAGATACGCAGTATTTT
size: NA
D: TRBD2
V: TRBV19
J: TRBJ2-3

CDR3: CASRQGGRSYGYTF
DNA: TGTGCCAGCAGGCAAGGGGGTAGAAGCTATGGCTACACCTTC
size: NA
D: NA
V: TRBV6-5
J: TRBJ1-2

CDR3: CSAPANYGYTF
DNA: TGCAGTGCCCCTGCTAACTATGGCTACACCTTC
size: NA
D: NA
V: TRBV20-1
J: TRBJ1-2

CDR3: CASSEVHIGAGQPQHF
DNA: TGTGCCAGCAGTGAGGTCCATATTGGGGCGGGTCAGCCCCAGCATTTT
size: few
D: NA
V: TRBV6-1
J: TRBJ1-5

CDR3: CASSVPGQGTNGYTF
DNA: TGTGCCAGCAGCGTTCCGGGACAGGGGACCAATGGCTACACCTTC
size: once
D: TRBD1
V: TRBV7-8
J: TRBJ1-2

CDR3: CASSPGLAHEQFF
DNA: TGTGCCAGCAGTCCGGGACTGGCGCATGAGCAGTTCTTC
size: NA
D: NA
V: TRBV12-3/TRBV12-4
J: TRBJ2-1

CDR3: CASSSPGSGSNQPQHF
DNA: TGTGCCAGCAGTTCCCCGGGGAGCGGGTCCAATCAGCCCCAGCATTTT
size: once
D: NA
V: TRBV28
J: TRBJ1-5

CDR3: CASSRGYNQPQHF
DNA: TGTGCCAGCAGTCGAGGTTACAATCAGCCCCAGCATTTT
size: NA
D: NA
V: TRBV6-6
J: TRBJ1-5

CDR3: CASMARGAGANVLTF
DNA: TGTGCCAGTATGGCCCGGGGGGCTGGGGCCAACGTCCTGACTTTC
size: NA
D: TRBD2
V: TRBV19
J: TRBJ2-6

CDR3: CASTPGPNTGELFF
DNA: TGCGCCAGCACCCCGGGCCCGAACACCGGGGAGCTGTTTTTT
size: few
D: NA
V: TRBV5-1
J: TRBJ2-2

CDR3: CASNPGVNSPLHF
DNA: TGTGCCAGCAACCCGGGGGTAAATTCACCCCTCCACTTT
size: NA
D: NA
V: TRBV12-3/TRBV12-4
J: TRBJ1-6

CDR3: CASQGQGDVFSPLHF
DNA: TGTGCCAGTCAGGGGCAGGGGGATGTGTTTTCACCCCTCCACTTT
size: NA
D: TRBD1
V: TRBV19
J: TRBJ1-6

CDR3: CASSPRQGARETQYF
DNA: TGTGCCAGCAGCCCAAGACAGGGGGCTCGGGAGACCCAGTACTTC
size: NA
D: TRBD1
V: TRBV5-6
J: TRBJ2-5

CDR3: CASSPGGDTQYF
DNA: TGTGCCAGCAGCCCTGGCGGAGATACGCAGTATTTT
size: few
D: NA
V: TRBV3-1/TRBV3-2
J: TRBJ2-3

CDR3: CASRVTSGEIKETQYF
DNA: TGCGCCAGCAGGGTGACTAGCGGGGAGATTAAAGAGACCCAGTACTTC
size: NA
D: TRBD2
V: TRBV23-1
J: TRBJ2-5

CDR3: CANSDRAKNIQYF
DNA: TGTGCCAACTCAGACAGGGCCAAAAACATTCAGTACTTC
size: NA
D: NA
V: TRBV6-5
J: TRBJ2-4

CDR3: CASSWTGANTEAFF
DNA: TGTGCCAGCAGTTGGACAGGGGCGAACACTGAAGCTTTCTTT
size: NA
D: TRBD1
V: TRBV5-4
J: TRBJ1-1

CDR3: CASSSTGGLYGYTF
DNA: TGTGCCAGCAGTTCGACAGGGGGACTGTATGGCTACACCTTC
size: NA
D: TRBD1
V: TRBV2
J: TRBJ1-2

CDR3: CASSSRANLRAYF
DNA: TGTGCCAGCAGCTCACGGGCCAATTTGCGAGCTTACTTT
size: NA
D: NA
V: TRBV7-2
J: TRBJ1-6

CDR3: CASSLPQGNYGYTF
DNA: TGTGCCAGCAGCTTACCACAGGGGAACTATGGCTACACCTTC
size: NA
D: TRBD1
V: TRBV5-6
J: TRBJ1-2

CDR3: CASSLGGGSNYGYTF
DNA: TGCGCCAGCAGCTTGGGCGGGGGCTCCAACTATGGCTACACCTTC
size: NA
D: NA
V: TRBV5-1
J: TRBJ1-2

CDR3: CASGGGREAFF
DNA: TGTGCCAGCGGGGGGGGACGGGAAGCTTTCTTT
size: NA
D: NA
V: TRBV27
J: TRBJ1-1

CDR3: CASSIDLADYNEQFF
DNA: TGTGCCAGTAGTATAGACCTAGCGGATTACAATGAGCAGTTCTTC
size: NA
D: TRBD2
V: TRBV19
J: TRBJ2-1

CDR3: CASSPRTSYNEQFF
DNA: TGTGCCAGCAGTCCCAGGACCTCGTACAATGAGCAGTTCTTC
size: NA
D: NA
V: TRBV6-2/TRBV6-3
J: TRBJ2-1